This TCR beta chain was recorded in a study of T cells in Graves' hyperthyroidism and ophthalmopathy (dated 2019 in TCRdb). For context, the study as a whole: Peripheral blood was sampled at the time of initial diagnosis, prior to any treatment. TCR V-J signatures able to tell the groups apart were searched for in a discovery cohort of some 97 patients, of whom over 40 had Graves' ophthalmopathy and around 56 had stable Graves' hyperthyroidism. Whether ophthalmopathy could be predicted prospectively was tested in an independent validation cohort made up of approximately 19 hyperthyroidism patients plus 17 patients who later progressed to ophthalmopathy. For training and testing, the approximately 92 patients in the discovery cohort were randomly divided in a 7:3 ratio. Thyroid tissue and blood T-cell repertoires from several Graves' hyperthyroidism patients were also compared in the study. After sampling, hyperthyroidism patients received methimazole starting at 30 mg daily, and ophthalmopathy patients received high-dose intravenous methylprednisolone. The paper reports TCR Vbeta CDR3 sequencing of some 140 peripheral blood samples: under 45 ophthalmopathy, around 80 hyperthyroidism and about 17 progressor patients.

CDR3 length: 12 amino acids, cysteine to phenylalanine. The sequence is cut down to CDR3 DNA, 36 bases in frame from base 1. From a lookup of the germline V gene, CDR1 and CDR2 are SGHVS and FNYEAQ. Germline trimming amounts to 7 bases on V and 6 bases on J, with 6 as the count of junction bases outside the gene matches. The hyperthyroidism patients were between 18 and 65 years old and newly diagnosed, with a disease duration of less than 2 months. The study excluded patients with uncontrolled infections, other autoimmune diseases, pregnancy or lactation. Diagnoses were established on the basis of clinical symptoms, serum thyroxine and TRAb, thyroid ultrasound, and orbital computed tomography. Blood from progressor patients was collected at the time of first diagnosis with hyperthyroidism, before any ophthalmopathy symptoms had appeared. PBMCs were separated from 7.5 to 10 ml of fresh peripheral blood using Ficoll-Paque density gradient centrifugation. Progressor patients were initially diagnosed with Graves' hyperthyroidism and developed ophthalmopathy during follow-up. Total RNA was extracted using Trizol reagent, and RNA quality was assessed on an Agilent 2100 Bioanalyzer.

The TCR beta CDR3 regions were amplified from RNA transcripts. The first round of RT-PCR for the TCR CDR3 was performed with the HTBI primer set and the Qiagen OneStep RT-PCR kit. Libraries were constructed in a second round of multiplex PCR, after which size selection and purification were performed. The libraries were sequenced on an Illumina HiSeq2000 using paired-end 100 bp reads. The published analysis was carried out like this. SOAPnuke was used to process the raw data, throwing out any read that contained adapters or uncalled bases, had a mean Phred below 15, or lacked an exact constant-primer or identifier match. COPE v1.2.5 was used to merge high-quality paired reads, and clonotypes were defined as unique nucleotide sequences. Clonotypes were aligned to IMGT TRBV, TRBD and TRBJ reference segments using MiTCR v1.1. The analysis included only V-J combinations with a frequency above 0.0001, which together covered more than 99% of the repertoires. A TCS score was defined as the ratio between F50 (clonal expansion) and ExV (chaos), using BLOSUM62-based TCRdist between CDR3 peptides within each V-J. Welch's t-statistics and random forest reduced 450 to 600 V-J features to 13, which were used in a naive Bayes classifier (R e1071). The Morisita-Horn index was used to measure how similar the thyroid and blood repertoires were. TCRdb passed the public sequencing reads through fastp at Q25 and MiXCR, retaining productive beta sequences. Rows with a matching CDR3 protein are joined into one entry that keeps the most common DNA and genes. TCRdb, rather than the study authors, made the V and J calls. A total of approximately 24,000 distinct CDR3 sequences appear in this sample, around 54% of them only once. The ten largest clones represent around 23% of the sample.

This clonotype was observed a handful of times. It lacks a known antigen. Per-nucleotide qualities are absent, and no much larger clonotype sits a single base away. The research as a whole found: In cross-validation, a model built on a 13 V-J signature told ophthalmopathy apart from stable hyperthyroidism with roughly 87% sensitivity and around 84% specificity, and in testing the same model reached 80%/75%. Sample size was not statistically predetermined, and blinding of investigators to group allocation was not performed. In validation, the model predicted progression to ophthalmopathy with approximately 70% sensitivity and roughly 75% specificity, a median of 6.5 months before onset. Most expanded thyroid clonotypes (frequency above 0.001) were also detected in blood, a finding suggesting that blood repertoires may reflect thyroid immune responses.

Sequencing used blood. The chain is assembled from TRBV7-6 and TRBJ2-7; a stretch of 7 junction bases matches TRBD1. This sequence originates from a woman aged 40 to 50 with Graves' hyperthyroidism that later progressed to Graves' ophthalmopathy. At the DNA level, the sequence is TGTGCCAGCACCGACAGGGTTGGCGAGCAGTACTTC. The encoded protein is CASTDRVGEQYF.